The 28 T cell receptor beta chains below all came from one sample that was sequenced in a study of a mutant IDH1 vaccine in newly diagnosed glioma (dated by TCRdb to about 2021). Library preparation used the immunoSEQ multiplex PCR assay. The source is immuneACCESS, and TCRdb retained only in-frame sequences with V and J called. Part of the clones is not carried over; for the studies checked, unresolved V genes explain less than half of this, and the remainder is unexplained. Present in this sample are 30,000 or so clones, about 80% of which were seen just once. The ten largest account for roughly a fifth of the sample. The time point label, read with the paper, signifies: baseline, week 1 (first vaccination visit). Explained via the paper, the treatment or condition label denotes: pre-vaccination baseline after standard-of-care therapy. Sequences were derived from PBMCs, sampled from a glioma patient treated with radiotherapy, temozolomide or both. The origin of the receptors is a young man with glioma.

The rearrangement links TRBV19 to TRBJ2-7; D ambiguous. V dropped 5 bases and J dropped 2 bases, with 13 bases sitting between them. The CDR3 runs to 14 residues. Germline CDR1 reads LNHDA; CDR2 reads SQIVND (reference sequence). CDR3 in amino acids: CASSPRAQTYEQYF. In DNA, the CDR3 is TGTGCCAGTAGTCCTAGGGCACAGACCTACGAGCAGTACTTC.

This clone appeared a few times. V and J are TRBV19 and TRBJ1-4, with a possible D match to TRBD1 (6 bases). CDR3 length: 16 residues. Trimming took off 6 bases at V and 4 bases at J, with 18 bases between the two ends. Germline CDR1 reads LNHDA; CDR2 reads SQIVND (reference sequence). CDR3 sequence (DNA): TGTGCCAGTAGAAACCGACAGGCGGACCTTAATGAAAAACTGTTTTTT. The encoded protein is CASRNRQADLNEKLFF.

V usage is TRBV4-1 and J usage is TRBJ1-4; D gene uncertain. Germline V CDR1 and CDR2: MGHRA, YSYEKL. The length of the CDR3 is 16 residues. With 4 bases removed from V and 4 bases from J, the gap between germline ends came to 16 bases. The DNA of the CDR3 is TGCGCCAGCAGCCGCTCCTCGGGCCAGGTTAATGAAAAACTGTTTTTT. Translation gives CASSRSSGQVNEKLFF.

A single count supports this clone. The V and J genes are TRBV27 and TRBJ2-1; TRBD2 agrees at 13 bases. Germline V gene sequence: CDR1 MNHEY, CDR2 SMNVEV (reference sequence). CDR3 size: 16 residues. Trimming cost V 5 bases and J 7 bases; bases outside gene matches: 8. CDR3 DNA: TGTGCCAGCAGTCCCCGACTAGCGGGGGGCAAGAATGAGCAGTTCTTC. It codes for CASSPRLAGGKNEQFF.

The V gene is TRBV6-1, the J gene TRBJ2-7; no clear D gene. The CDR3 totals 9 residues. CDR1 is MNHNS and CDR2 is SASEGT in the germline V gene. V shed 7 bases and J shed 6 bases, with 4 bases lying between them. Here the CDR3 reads CASNTEQYF. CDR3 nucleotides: TGTGCCAGCAATACCGAGCAGTACTTC.

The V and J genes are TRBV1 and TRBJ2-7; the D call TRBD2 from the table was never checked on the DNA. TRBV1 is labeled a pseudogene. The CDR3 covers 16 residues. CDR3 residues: CTSSPGGLAGSYEQYF. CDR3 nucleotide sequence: TGCACCAGCAGCCCCGGGGGGCTAGCGGGGTCCTACGAGCAGTACTTC.

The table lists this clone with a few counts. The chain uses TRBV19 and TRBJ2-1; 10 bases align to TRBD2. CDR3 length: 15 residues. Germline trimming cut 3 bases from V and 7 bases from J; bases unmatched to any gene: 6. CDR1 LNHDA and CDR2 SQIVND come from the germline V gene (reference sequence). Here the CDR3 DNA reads TGTGCCAGTAGTATGGGAGCGGGGGGGCGAAATGAGCAGTTCTTC. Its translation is CASSMGAGGRNEQFF.

The CDR3 loop reads CASSQDRRGLTDTQYF. DNA for the CDR3: TGCGCCAGCAGCCAAGATCGAAGGGGGCTCACAGATACGCAGTATTTT. The chain links TRBV4-1 to TRBJ2-3; 7 bases agree with TRBD1. The junction had 5 bases not matched to a gene; V was cut back by 0 bases and J by 2 bases. The germline V gene encodes CDR1 MGHRA and CDR2 YSYEKL. The CDR3 contains 16 residues.

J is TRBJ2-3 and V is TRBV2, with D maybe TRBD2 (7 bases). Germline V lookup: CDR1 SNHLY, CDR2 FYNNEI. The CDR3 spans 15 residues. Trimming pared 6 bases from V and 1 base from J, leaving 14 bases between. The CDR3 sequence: CASRSQGGGTDTQYF. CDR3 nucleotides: TGTGCCAGCAGGTCACAGGGAGGGGGCACAGATACGCAGTATTTT.

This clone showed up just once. The CDR3 reads CASSQELFGDTPGTEAFF. CDR3 nucleotides: TGTGCCAGCAGCCAAGAACTATTCGGGGACACGCCGGGGACTGAAGCTTTCTTT. The chain has TRBV14 and TRBJ1-1; possibly TRBD1 for D (6 bases). Trimming cost V 0 bases and J 5 bases, with 22 bases left between them. Germline CDR1 SGHDN, CDR2 FVKESK. The CDR3 spans 18 residues.

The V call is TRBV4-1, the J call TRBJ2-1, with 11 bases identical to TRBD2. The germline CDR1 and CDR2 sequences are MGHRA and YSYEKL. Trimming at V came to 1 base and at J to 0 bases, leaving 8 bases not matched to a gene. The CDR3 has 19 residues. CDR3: CASSQGLAGGSHSYNEQFF. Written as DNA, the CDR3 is TGCGCCAGCAGCCAAGGGCTAGCGGGAGGCTCTCACTCCTACAATGAGCAGTTCTTC.

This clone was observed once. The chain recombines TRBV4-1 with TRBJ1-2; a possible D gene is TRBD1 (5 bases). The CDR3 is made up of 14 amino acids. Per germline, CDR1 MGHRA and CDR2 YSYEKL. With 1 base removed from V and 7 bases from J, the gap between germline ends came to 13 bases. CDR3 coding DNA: TGCGCCAGCAGCCAAGCGGGAGGGGTGCGTGGCTACACCTTC. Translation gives CASSQAGGVRGYTF.

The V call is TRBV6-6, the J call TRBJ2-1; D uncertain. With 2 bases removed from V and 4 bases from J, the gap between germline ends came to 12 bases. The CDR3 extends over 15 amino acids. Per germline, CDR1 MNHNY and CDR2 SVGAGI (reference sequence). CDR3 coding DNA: TGTGCCAGCAGTTACGGAGACACCAGGTACAATGAGCAGTTCTTC. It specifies CASSYGDTRYNEQFF.

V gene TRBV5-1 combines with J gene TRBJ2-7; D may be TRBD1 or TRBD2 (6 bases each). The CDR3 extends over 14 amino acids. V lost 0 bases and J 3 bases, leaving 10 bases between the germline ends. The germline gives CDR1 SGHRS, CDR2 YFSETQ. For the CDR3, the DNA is TGCGCCAGCAGCTTGGAAGGAGGGGGCTACGAGCAGTACTTC. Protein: CASSLEGGGYEQYF.

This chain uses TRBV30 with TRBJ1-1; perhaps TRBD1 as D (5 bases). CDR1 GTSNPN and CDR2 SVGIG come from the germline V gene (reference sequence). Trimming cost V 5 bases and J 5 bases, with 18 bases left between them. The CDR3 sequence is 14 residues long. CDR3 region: CAWVGVYGGTEAFF. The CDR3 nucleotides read TGTGCCTGGGTGGGGGTTTATGGAGGGACTGAAGCTTTCTTT.

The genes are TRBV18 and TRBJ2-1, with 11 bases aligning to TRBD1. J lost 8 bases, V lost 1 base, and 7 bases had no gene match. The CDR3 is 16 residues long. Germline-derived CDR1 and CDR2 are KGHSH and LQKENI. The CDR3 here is CASSPLRDRGKYEQFF. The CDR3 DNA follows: TGTGCCAGCTCACCACTCCGGGACAGGGGGAAGTATGAGCAGTTCTTC.

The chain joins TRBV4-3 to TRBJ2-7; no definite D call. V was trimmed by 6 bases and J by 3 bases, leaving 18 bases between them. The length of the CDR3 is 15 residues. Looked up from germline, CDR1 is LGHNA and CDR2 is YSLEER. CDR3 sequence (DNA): TGCGCCAGCAGGCCGACCGACACGGCATACTACGAGCAGTACTTC. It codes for CASRPTDTAYYEQYF.

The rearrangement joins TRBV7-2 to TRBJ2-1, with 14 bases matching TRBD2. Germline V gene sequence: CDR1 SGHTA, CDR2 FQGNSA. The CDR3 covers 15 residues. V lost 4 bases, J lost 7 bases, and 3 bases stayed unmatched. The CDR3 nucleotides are TGTGCCAGCAGCTCGGGACTAGCGGGGGTAAATGAGCAGTTCTTC. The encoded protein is CASSSGLAGVNEQFF. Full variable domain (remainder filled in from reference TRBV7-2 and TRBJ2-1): GAGVSQSPSNKVTEKGKDVELRCDPISGHTALYWYRQSLGQGLEFLIYFQGNSAPDKSGLPSDRFSAERTGGSVSTLTIQRTQQEDSAVYLCASSSGLAGVNEQFFGPGTRLTVL.

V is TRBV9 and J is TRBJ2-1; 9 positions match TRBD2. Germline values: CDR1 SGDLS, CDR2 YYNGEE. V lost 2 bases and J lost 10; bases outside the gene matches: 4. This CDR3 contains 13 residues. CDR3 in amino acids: CASSVGTSNEQFF. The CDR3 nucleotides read TGTGCCAGCAGCGTCGGGACTAGCAACGAGCAGTTCTTC. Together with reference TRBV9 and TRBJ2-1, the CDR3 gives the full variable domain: DSGVTQTPKHLITATGQRVTLRCSPRSGDLSVYWYQQSLDQGLQFLIQYYNGEERAKGNILERFSAQQFPDLHSELNLSSLELGDSALYFCASSVGTSNEQFFGPGTRLTVL.

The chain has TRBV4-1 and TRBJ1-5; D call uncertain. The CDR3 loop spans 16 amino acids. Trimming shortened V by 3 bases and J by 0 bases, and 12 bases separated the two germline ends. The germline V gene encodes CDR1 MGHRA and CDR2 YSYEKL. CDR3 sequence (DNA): TGCGCCAGCAGCCAGGGCCGGGCCTATAGCAATCAGCCCCAGCATTTT. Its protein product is CASSQGRAYSNQPQHF.

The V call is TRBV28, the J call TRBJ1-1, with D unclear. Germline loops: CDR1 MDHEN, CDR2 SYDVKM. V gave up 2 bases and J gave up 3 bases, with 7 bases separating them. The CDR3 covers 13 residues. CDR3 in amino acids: CASSLRAHTEAFF. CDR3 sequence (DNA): TGTGCCAGCAGTTTACGGGCTCACACTGAAGCTTTCTTT.

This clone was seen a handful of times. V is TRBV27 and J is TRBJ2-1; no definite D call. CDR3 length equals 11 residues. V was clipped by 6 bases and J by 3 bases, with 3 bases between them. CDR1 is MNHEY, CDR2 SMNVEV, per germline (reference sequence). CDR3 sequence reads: CASSRYNEQFF. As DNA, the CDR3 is TGTGCCAGCAGCCGCTACAATGAGCAGTTCTTC.

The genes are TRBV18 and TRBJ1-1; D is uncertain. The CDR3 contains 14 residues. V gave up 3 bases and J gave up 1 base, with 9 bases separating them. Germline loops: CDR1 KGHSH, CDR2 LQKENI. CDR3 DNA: TGTGCCAGCTCACCTTTAAACAGGAACACTGAAGCTTTCTTT. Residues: CASSPLNRNTEAFF. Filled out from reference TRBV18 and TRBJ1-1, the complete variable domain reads NAGVMQNPRHLVRRRGQEARLRCSPMKGHSHVYWYRQLPEEGLKFMVYLQKENIIDESGMPKERFSAEFPKEGPSILRIQQVVRGDSAAYFCASSPLNRNTEAFFGQGTRLTVV.

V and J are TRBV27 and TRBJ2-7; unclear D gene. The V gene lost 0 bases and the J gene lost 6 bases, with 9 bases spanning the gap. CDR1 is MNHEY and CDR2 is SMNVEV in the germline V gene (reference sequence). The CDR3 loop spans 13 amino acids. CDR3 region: CASSLSPRSEQYF. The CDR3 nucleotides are TGTGCCAGCAGTTTATCCCCCCGCTCCGAGCAGTACTTC.

CDR3 protein: CASSFTGGNAGNTIYF. CDR3 sequence (DNA): TGTGCCAGCAGTTTTACAGGGGGCAATGCTGGAAACACCATATATTTT. The chain is built from TRBV27 and TRBJ1-3; 9 bases fit TRBD1. J lost 2 bases, V lost 3 bases, and 5 bases had no gene match. Germline V gives CDR1 MNHEY, CDR2 SMNVEV (reference sequence). The CDR3 is 16 amino acids.

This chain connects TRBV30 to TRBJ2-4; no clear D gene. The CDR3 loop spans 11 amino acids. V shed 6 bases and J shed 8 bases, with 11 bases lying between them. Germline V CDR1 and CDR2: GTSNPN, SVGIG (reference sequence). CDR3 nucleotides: TGTGCCTGCTTACTGGTTGACATTCAGTACTTC. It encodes CACLLVDIQYF.

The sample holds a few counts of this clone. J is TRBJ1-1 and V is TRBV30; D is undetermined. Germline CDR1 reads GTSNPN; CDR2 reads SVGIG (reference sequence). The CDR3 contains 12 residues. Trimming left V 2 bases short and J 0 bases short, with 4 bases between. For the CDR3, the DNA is TGTGCCTGGAGTTTTGTGAACACTGAAGCTTTCTTT. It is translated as CAWSFVNTEAFF.

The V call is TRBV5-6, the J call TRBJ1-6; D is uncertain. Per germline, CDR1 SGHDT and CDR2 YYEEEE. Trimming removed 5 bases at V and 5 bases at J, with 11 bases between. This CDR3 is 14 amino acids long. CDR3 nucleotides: TGTGCCAGCAGACACCGGTATGATAATTCACCCCTCCACTTT. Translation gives CASRHRYDNSPLHF.